The TCR beta chain under discussion was sequenced for a study of blood T cell repertoires in COVID-19. Study-wide background: Donors in the United States, Italy and Spain gave samples during acute or convalescent COVID-19. The analysed material was cDNA or gDNA that came from T cells, B-cell-depleted T cells, or PBMCs.

Authors' analysis steps: Scientists estimated how many nucleated cells there were by amplifying reference gene primers. Sequencing used immunoSEQ multiplex PCR; TCRdb keeps in-frame clones, though not all of them. V and J calls and clone size come straight from that table; D and trimming were deduced from the DNA. The sample lists over 400,000 clones; 75% to 90% were seen once. V lost 6 bases and J lost 0; bases outside the gene matches: 4. CDR1 is MRHNA and CDR2 is SNTAGT in the germline V gene. CDR3 length: 16 residues. This clone was seen a single time. Input material: peripheral blood. The clonotype comes from a human donor in a cohort sampled during active COVID-19. The chain carries TRBV6-4 and TRBJ1-4, with 10 nucleotides matching TRBD1. The CDR3 DNA reads as TGTGCCAGCAGCCCCGGGACAGGGGCAACTAATGAAAAACTGTTTTTT. Its translation: CASSPGTGATNEKLFF.